These 21 T cell receptor beta chains came from one sample sequenced in a study of T cell repertoires in cytomegalovirus infection. TCRdb processed the reads anew with MiXCR; each CDR3 protein has one entry. The table records approximately 110,000 distinct CDR3 sequences, under 45% of them present only once. For these receptors, no antigen is known. The sequencing used CD8+ T cells from cultured PBMCs, collected from culture after CMV antigen stimulation. The receptors were gathered from a human donor in good health (CMV status not recorded). Some clones in this sample may be carry-over from other donors' samples.

The chain links TRBV7-6 to TRBJ2-1; D is possibly TRBD1 (6 bases). The germline CDR1 and CDR2 sequences are SGHVS and FNYEAQ. V was shortened by 5 bases and J by 9 bases, with 26 bases between the two germline ends. The CDR3 covers 17 residues. The CDR3, as DNA: TGTGCCAGCAGCCTCCAGGTGGGGGCCGTCGACGACGGTGAGCAGTTCTTC. Protein sequence: CASSLQVGAVDDGEQFF. The whole variable domain, remainder taken from reference TRBV7-6 and TRBJ2-1, is GAGVSQSPRYKVTKRGQDVALRCDPISGHVSLYWYRQALGQGPEFLTYFNYEAQQDKSGLPNDRFSAERPEGSISTLTIQRTEQRDSAMYRCASSLQVGAVDDGEQFFGPGTRLTVL.

This rearrangement joins TRBV15 to TRBJ1-2; a weak D match, TRBD1 (6 bases). In germline, CDR1 is LNHNV, CDR2 YYDKDF (reference sequence). The CDR3 is made up of 17 amino acids. Trimming pared 0 bases from V and 6 bases from J, leaving 20 bases between. The CDR3 reads CATSREDSEGARDGYTF. CDR3 nucleotide sequence: TGTGCCACCAGCAGAGAGGACAGCGAAGGGGCTCGGGATGGCTACACCTTC.

This chain connects TRBV2 to TRBJ2-3; D gene unclear. Trimming left V 10 bases short and J 2 bases short, with 4 bases between. Germline CDR1 is SNHLY and CDR2 is FYNNEI. CDR3 length: 10 amino acids. As DNA, the CDR3 is TGTGCCACCCTCACAGATACGCAGTATTTT. Translating gives CATLTDTQYF.

This clonotype showed up just a few times. This rearrangement joins TRBV27 to TRBJ2-2; D is unclear. The V end was cut by 3 bases, the J end by 6 bases, with 8 bases between. Looked up from germline, CDR1 is MNHEY and CDR2 is SMNVEV (reference sequence). The CDR3 runs to 13 residues. The CDR3 DNA follows: TGTGCCAGCAGTTTGTTGCAGCCCGGGGAGCTGTTTTTT. Protein sequence: CASSLLQPGELFF.

This clonotype was seen ten or more times. This sequence joins TRBV19 and TRBJ2-3, with 7 positions matching TRBD2. The CDR3 length is 15 residues. Germline V lookup: CDR1 LNHDA, CDR2 SQIVND (reference sequence). With 7 bases clipped from V and 2 bases from J, the junction kept 9 bases outside the gene matches. CDR3 bases: TGTGCCAGTACCCATACGGGGGGAATCACAGATACGCAGTATTTT. This sequence encodes CASTHTGGITDTQYF.

Only a few counts were recorded for this clonotype. The chain uses TRBV27 and TRBJ1-1; possibly TRBD1 for D (6 bases). Germline lookup yields CDR1 MNHEY and CDR2 SMNVEV (reference sequence). Trimming stripped 2 bases from V and 7 bases from J, with 11 bases between. The CDR3 loop spans 13 amino acids. This chain's CDR3 is CASSLGRGLEAFF. In DNA form, the CDR3 reads TGTGCCAGCAGTTTAGGGCGGGGGCTTGAAGCTTTCTTT.

This clonotype was picked up a small number of times. This chain connects TRBV20-1 to TRBJ2-5, with TRBD1 identical over 10 bases. The germline V gene encodes CDR1 DFQATT and CDR2 SNEGSKA (reference sequence). With 1 base clipped from V and 5 bases from J, the junction kept 10 bases outside the gene matches. The CDR3 is 16 residues long. CDR3 loop: CSARGPLDRGPETQYF. CDR3 nucleotide sequence: TGCAGTGCTAGAGGGCCACTCGACAGGGGGCCGGAGACCCAGTACTTC.

The V gene is TRBV5-6, the J gene TRBJ2-2, with D unresolved. The CDR3 length is 15 residues. Germline V gene data show CDR1 as SGHDT and CDR2 as YYEEEE. Trimming took off 0 bases at V and 3 bases at J, with 9 bases between the two ends. This CDR3 is CASSLVGRYTGELFF. CDR3 coding DNA: TGTGCCAGCAGCTTGGTCGGCAGGTACACCGGGGAGCTGTTTTTT.

The chain links TRBV18 to TRBJ2-3; unclear D gene. This CDR3 is 13 amino acids long. Trimming removed 1 base at V and 2 bases at J, with 4 bases between. Per germline, CDR1 KGHSH and CDR2 LQKENI. For the CDR3, the DNA is TGTGCCAGCTCACCACAGGTCACAGATACGCAGTATTTT. Protein product: CASSPQVTDTQYF.

The gene calls are TRBV29-1 and TRBJ1-1, with 8 positions matching TRBD1. V gave up 3 bases and J gave up 2 bases; unmatched junction bases: 5. This CDR3 has 14 amino acids. The germline V gene has CDR1 SQVTM and CDR2 ANQGSEA. The DNA for the CDR3 is TGCAGCGTTGATCCGACAGGGGTTAACACTGAAGCTTTCTTT. Residues: CSVDPTGVNTEAFF.

The V and J genes are TRBV12-3 or TRBV12-4 and TRBJ2-1; 9 bases are a match to TRBD1. The V segment lost 6 bases and the J segment 5 bases; nucleotides outside the gene matches: 8. This CDR3 comprises 15 residues. Here the CDR3 reads CASREQGAKDNEQFF. CDR3 bases: TGTGCCAGCAGGGAACAGGGGGCAAAAGACAATGAGCAGTTCTTC.

A few counts support this clonotype. The chain has TRBV28 and TRBJ2-1; 9 nucleotides match TRBD1. CDR3 length equals 16 residues. With 3 bases clipped from V and 3 bases from J, the junction kept 6 bases outside the gene matches. Germline CDR1 reads MDHEN; CDR2 reads SYDVKM. The CDR3, as DNA: TGTGCCAGCAGTTTTCCGGGACAGGGTGTCTACAATGAGCAGTTCTTC. Translating it yields CASSFPGQGVYNEQFF.

The V and J genes are TRBV12-5 and TRBJ2-1, with D maybe TRBD2 (6 bases). Per the germline V gene, CDR1 is LGHNT and CDR2 is FRNRAP. Trimming stripped 5 bases from V and 8 bases from J, with 13 bases between. CDR3 length equals 13 residues. Written as DNA, the CDR3 is TGTGCTAGTGGTATCTTTTCGGGAGATGAGCAGTTCTTC. Protein sequence: CASGIFSGDEQFF.

This clonotype was detected only a few times. This chain links TRBV7-6 with TRBJ2-1; a weak D match, TRBD2 (6 bases). In germline, CDR1 is SGHVS, CDR2 FNYEAQ. V was cut by 1 base and J by 8 bases, with 15 bases left in between. The CDR3 has 15 residues. In DNA, the CDR3 is TGTGCCAGCAGCTTAGAGATTAGCGGAAGGGATGAGCAGTTCTTC. Protein: CASSLEISGRDEQFF.

In its sample, this clonotype was seen once. The chain has TRBV27 and TRBJ1-6, with a possible D match to TRBD1 (5 bases). Germline V gene lookup returns CDR1 MNHEY and CDR2 SMNVEV (reference sequence). The CDR3 runs 17 residues. Between the trimmed V and J ends, which lost 4 bases and 8 bases, there was a span of 21 bases. Here the CDR3 reads CASSSRPGPQRDSPLHF. The CDR3 coding sequence is TGTGCCAGCAGTTCCAGACCGGGACCTCAAAGGGATTCACCCCTCCACTTT.

The chain has TRBV6-5 and TRBJ2-1; possibly TRBD1 or TRBD2 for D (5 bases each). The CDR3 is 15 residues long. Germline V gene data show CDR1 as MNHEY and CDR2 as SVGAGI. V shed 6 bases and J shed 4 bases, with 16 bases lying between them. CDR3 protein: CASSSLLGVYNEQFF. For the CDR3, the DNA is TGTGCCAGCAGCTCCCTGTTGGGGGTATACAATGAGCAGTTCTTC.

This clonotype was counted only a few times. The J gene is TRBJ1-1, the V gene TRBV6-5; D perhaps matches TRBD1 (6 bases). From germline, CDR1 is MNHEY and CDR2 SVGAGI. V lost 0 bases, J lost 6 bases, and 8 bases lay in between. The CDR3 totals 13 residues. The CDR3 protein is CASSYSAGAEAFF. CDR3 nucleotide sequence: TGTGCCAGCAGTTACTCCGCAGGGGCTGAAGCTTTCTTT.

This clonotype was recorded a few times. The chain is built from TRBV2 and TRBJ1-1, with D maybe TRBD1 (6 bases). V lost 4 bases and J 8 bases, leaving 20 bases between the germline ends. The CDR3 extends over 15 amino acids. Germline V gene sequence: CDR1 SNHLY, CDR2 FYNNEI. CDR3 protein: CASSVSHATGTEAFF. The DNA for the CDR3 is TGTGCCAGCAGTGTATCTCATGCGACAGGCACCGAAGCTTTCTTT.

There are a few counts of this clonotype. This chain links TRBV12-3 or TRBV12-4 with TRBJ2-3; D not resolved. V was trimmed by 5 bases and J by 3 bases, leaving 9 bases between them. CDR3 length equals 13 residues. CDR3 DNA: TGTGCCAGCAGTGAAGTCGGAACAGATACGCAGTATTTT. Its protein product is CASSEVGTDTQYF.

This clonotype was observed many times. The chain combines TRBV6-5 with TRBJ2-7; the D gene is possibly TRBD1 (6 bases). Per the germline V gene, CDR1 is MNHEY and CDR2 is SVGAGI. Trimming took off 6 bases at V and 3 bases at J, with 12 bases between the two ends. This CDR3 is built from 13 residues. In nucleotides, the CDR3 is TGTGCCAGCAGCTTCTCCAGGGGCTACGAGCAGTACTTC. This codes for CASSFSRGYEQYF.

This clonotype came up many times. CDR3 sequence: CASSPSGSGTEAFF. CDR3 DNA: TGCGCCAGCAGCCCCTCAGGGTCCGGTACTGAAGCTTTCTTT. The rearrangement uses TRBV4-1 and TRBJ1-1; perhaps TRBD1 as D (5 bases). This CDR3 contains 14 residues. V dropped 4 bases and J dropped 5 bases, with 14 bases sitting between them. Germline lookup yields CDR1 MGHRA and CDR2 YSYEKL.